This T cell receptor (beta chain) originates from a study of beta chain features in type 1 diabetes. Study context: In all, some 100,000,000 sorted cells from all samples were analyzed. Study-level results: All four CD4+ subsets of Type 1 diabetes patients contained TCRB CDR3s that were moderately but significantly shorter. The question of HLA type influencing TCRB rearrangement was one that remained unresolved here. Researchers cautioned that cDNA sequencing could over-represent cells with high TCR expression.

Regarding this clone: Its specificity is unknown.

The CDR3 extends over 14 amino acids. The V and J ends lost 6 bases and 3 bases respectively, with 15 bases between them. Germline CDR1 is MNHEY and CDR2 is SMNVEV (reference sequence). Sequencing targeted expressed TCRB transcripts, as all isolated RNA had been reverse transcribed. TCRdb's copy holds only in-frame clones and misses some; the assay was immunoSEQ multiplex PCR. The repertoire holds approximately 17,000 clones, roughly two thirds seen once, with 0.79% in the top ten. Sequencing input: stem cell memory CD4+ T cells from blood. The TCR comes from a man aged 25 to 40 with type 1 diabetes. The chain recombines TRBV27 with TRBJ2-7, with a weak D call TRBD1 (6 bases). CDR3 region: CASRGLDSNYEQYF. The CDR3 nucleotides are TGTGCCAGCAGAGGTTTGGACAGCAACTACGAGCAGTACTTC.